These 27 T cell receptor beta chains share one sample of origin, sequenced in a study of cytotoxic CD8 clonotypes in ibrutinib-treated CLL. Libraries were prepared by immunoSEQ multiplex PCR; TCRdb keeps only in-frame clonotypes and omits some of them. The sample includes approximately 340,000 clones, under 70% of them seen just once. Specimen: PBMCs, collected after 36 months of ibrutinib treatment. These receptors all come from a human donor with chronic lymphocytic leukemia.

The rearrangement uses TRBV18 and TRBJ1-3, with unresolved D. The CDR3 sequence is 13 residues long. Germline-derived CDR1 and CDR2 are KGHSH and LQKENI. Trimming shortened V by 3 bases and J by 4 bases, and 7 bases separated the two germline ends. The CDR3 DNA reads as TGTGCCAGCTCACCCCGCTTCGGAAACACCATATATTTT. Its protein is CASSPRFGNTIYF. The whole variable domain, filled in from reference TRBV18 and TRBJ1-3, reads NAGVMQNPRHLVRRRGQEARLRCSPMKGHSHVYWYRQLPEEGLKFMVYLQKENIIDESGMPKERFSAEFPKEGPSILRIQQVVRGDSAAYFCASSPRFGNTIYFGEGSWLTVV.

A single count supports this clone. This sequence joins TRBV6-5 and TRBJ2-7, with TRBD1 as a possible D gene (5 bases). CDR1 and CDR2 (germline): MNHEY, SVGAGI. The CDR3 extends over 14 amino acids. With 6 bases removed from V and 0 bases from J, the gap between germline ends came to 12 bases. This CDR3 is CASRKKTVSYEQYF. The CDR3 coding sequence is TGTGCCAGCAGGAAGAAGACAGTCTCCTACGAGCAGTACTTC.

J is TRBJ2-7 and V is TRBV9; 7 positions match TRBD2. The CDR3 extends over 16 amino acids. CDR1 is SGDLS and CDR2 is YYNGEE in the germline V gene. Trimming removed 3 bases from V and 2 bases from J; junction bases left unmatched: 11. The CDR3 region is CASSAGLESLTYEQYF. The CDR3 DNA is TGTGCCAGCAGCGCCGGACTAGAGTCTTTGACCTACGAGCAGTACTTC.

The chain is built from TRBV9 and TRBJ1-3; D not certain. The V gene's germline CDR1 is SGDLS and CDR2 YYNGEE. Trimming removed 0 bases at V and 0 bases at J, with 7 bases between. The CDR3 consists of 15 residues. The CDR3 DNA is TGTGCCAGCAGCGTAGACGCATACTCTGGAAACACCATATATTTT. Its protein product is CASSVDAYSGNTIYF.

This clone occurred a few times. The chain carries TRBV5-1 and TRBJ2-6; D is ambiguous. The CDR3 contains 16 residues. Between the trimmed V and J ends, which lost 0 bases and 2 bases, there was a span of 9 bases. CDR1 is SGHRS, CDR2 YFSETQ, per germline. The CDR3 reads CASSLVLMTGANVLTF. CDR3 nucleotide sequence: TGCGCCAGCAGCTTGGTCCTCATGACTGGGGCCAACGTCCTGACTTTC.

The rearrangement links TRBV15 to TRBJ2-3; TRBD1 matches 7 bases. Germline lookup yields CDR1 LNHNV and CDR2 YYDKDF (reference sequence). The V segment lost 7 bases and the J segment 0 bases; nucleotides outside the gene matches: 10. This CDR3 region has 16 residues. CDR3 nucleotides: TGTGCCACCACCCCGCGGACAGGCCCTAGCACAGATACGCAGTATTTT. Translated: CATTPRTGPSTDTQYF.

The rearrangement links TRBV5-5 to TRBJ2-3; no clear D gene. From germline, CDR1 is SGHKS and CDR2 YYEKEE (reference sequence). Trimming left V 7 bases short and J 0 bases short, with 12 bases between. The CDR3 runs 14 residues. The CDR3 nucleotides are TGTGCCAGCTCGGCAGCCTATAGCACAGATACGCAGTATTTT. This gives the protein CASSAAYSTDTQYF.

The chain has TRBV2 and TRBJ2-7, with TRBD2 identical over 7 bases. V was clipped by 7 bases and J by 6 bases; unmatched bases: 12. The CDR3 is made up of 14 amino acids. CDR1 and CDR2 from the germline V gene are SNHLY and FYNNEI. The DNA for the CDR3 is TGTGCCAGCACCCGGACTAGGGTTCGAAGCGAGCAGTACTTC. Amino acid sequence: CASTRTRVRSEQYF.

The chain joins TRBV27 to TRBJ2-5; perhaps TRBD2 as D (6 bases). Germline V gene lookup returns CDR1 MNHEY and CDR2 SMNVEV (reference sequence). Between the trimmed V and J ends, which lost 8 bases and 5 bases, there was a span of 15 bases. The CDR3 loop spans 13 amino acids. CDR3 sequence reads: CASGRSGGETQYF. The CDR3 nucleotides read TGTGCCAGCGGCCGCAGTGGGGGGGAGACCCAGTACTTC.

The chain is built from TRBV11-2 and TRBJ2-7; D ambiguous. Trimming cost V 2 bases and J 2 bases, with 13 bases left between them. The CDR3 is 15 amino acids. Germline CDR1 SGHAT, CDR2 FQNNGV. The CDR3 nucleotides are TGTGCCAGCAGCTTAAGAGCGCCCATCGCCTACGAGCAGTACTTC. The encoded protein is CASSLRAPIAYEQYF.

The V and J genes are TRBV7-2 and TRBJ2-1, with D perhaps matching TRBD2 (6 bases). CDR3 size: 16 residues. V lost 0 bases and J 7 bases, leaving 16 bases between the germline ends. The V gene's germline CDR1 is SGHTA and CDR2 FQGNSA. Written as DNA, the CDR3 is TGTGCCAGCAGCTTAGCGACGGGAGTACTCGGGAATGAGCAGTTCTTC. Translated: CASSLATGVLGNEQFF.

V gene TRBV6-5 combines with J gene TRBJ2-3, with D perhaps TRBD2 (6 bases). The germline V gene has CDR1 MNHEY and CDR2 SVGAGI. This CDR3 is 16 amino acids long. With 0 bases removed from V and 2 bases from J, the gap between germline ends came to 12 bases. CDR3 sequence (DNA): TGTGCCAGCAGTTACTCGGGAGTGCGGGACACAGATACGCAGTATTTT. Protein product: CASSYSGVRDTDTQYF.

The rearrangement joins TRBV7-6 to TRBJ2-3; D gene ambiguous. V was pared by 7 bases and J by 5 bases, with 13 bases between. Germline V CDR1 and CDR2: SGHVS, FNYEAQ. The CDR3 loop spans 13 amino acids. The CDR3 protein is CASTRLTGDTQYF. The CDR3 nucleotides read TGTGCCAGCACCAGGCTAACTGGAGATACGCAGTATTTT.

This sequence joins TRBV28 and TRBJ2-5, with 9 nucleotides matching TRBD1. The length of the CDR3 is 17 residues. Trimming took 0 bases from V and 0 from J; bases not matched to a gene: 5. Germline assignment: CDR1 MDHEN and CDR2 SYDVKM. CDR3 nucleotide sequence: TGTGCCAGCAGTTTATGGGGGGACAGGGAGTACCAAGAGACCCAGTACTTC. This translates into CASSLWGDREYQETQYF.

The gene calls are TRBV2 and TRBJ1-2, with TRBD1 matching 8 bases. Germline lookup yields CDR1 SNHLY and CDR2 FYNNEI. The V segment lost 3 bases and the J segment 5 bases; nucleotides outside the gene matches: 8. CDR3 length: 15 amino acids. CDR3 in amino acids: CASSDETGEGYGYTF. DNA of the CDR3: TGTGCCAGCAGTGACGAGACAGGGGAAGGGTATGGCTACACCTTC.

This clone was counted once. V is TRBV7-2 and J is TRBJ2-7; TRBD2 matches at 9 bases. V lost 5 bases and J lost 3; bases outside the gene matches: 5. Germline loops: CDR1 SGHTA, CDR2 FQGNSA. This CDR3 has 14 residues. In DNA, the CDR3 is TGTGCCAGCAGCGCCGGGACTAGCAGCTACGAGCAGTACTTC. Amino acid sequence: CASSAGTSSYEQYF.

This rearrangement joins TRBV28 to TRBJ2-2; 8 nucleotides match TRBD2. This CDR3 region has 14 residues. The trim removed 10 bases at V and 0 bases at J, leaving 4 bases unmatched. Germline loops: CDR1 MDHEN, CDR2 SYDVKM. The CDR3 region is CAIVAGTNTGELFF. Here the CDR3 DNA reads TGTGCCATCGTAGCGGGAACGAACACCGGGGAGCTGTTTTTT.

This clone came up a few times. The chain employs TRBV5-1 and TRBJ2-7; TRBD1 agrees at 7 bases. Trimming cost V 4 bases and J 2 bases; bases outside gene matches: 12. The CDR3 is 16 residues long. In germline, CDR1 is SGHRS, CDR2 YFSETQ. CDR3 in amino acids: CASSRTTGVPPYEQYF. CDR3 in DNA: TGCGCCAGCAGCCGGACCACAGGGGTCCCCCCCTACGAGCAGTACTTC.

CDR3 sequence: CASSLGGGTEAFF. The CDR3 nucleotides read TGTGCCAGCAGCTTAGGAGGGGGGACTGAAGCTTTCTTT. The V call is TRBV7-9, the J call TRBJ1-1; D is perhaps TRBD1 (6 bases). V was shortened by 1 base and J by 5 bases, with 8 bases between the two germline ends. Germline CDR1 reads SEHNR; CDR2 reads FQNEAQ (reference sequence). The CDR3 is 13 amino acids. The variable domain in full, with the rest retrieved from reference TRBV7-9 and TRBJ1-1, is DTGVSQNPRHKITKRGQNVTFRCDPISEHNRLYWYRQTLGQGPEFLTYFQNEAQLEKSRLLSDRFSAERPKGSFSTLEIQRTEQGDSAMYLCASSLGGGTEAFFGQGTRLTVV.

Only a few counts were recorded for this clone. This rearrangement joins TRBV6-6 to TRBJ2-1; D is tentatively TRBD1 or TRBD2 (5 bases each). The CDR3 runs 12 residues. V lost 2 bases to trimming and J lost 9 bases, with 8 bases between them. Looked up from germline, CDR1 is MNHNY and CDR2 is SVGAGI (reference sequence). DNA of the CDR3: TGTGCCAGCAGTTACGGGGGAAGTGAGCAGTTCTTC. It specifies CASSYGGSEQFF.

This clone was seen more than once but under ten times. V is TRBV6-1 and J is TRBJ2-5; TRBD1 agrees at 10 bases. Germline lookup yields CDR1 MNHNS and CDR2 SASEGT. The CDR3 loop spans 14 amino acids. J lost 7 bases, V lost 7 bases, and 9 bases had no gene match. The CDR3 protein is CASMGDRGHGTQYF. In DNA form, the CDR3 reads TGTGCCAGCATGGGGGACAGGGGTCATGGGACCCAGTACTTC.

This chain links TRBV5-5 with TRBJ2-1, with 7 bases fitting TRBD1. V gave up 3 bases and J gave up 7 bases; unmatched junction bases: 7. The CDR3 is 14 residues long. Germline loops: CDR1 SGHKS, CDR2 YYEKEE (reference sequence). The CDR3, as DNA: TGTGCCAGCAGCTACAGACAGGGATGGAATGAGCAGTTCTTC. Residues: CASSYRQGWNEQFF.

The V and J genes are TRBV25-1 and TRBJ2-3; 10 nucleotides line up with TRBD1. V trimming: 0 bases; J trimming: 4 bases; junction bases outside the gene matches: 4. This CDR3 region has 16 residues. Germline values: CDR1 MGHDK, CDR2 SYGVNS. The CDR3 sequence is CASSEYGDRGADTQYF. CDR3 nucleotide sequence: TGTGCCAGCAGTGAATATGGGGACAGGGGTGCAGATACGCAGTATTTT.

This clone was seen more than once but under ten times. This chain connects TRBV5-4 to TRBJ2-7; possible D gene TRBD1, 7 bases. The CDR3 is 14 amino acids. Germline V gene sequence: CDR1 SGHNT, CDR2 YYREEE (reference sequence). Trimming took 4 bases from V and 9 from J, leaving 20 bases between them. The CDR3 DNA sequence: TGTGCCAGCAGCCTGGACAGGCAAGGGAGGTTGCAGTACTTC. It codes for CASSLDRQGRLQYF.

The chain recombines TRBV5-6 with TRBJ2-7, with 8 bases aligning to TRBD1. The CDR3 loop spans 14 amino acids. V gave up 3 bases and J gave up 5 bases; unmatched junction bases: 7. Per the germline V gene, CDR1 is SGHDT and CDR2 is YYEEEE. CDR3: CASSSRTGPHEQYF. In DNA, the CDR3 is TGTGCCAGCAGCTCCAGGACAGGGCCCCACGAGCAGTACTTC. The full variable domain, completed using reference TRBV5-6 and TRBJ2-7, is DAGVTQSPTHLIKTRGQQVTLRCSPKSGHDTVSWYQQALGQGPQFIFQYYEEEERQRGNFPDRFSGHQFPNYSSELNVNALLLGDSALYLCASSSRTGPHEQYFGPGTRLTVT.

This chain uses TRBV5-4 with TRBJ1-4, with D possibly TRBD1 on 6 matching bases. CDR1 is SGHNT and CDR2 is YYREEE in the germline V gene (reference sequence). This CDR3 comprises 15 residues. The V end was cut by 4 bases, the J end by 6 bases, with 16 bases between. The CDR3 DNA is TGTGCCAGCAGCATCCTGACAGGTCGGGATGAAAAACTGTTTTTT. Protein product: CASSILTGRDEKLFF.

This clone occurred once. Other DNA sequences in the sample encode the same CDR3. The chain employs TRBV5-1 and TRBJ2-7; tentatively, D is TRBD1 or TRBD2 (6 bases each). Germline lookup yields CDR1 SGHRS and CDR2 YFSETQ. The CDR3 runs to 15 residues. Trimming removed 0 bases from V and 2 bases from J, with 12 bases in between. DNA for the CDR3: TGCGCCAGCAGCTTGGCTGGGGGGCTGACCTACGAGCAGTACTTC. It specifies CASSLAGGLTYEQYF.